This T cell receptor beta chain was observed in a study of shared clonotypes between healthy human individuals. Sequencing used immunoSEQ multiplex PCR; TCRdb keeps in-frame clones, though not all of them. Of about 2.1 million clones listed, 93% are singletons. CD45RO-negative CD8 cells positively selected for CCR7 made up the naive population, which excluded terminally differentiated effector memory CD45RA+ cells. The CDR3 is 15 residues long. V shed 4 bases, J shed 6 bases, and the junction held 7 bases outside the gene matches. Germline-derived CDR1 and CDR2 are SGDLS and YYNGEE. This chain links TRBV9 with TRBJ2-4; 10 positions match TRBD1. The sequencing sample was made of naive CD8+ T cells from PBMCs. This receptor was obtained from a young man in good health. Some clones in this sample may be carry-over from other donors' samples. CDR3 sequence: CASSPSRDRGNIQYF. CDR3 nucleotides: TGTGCCAGCAGCCCGAGCCGGGACAGGGGAAACATTCAGTACTTC. Looking up the rest from reference TRBV9 and TRBJ2-4 gives the full variable domain: DSGVTQTPKHLITATGQRVTLRCSPRSGDLSVYWYQQSLDQGLQFLIQYYNGEERAKGNILERFSAQQFPDLHSELNLSSLELGDSALYFCASSPSRDRGNIQYFGAGTRLSVL.